One and the same sample provided the 16 T cell receptor beta chains below, sequenced in a study of graft-versus-host responses after intestinal transplantation. Generated by immunoSEQ multiplex PCR, the TCRdb table keeps only in-frame clones and is missing some. The data contain 16,000 or so clones, about 80% of them singletons. Lamina propria and intraepithelial lymphocytes were released by processing graft tissue. The sequenced sample was ileum tissue, obtained 584 days after intestinal transplantation. The receptors come from a human patient who received an intestinal transplant, so some T cells may come from the graft donor.

CDR3 residues: CASSEEAGESEKLFF. The CDR3 DNA reads TGTGCCAGCAGTGAAGAAGCAGGCGAGAGCGAAAAACTGTTTTTT. The J gene is TRBJ1-4, the V gene TRBV6-1; no definite D call. V was trimmed by 1 base and J by 8 bases, leaving 14 bases between them. The germline V gene encodes CDR1 MNHNS and CDR2 SASEGT. The CDR3 has 15 residues.

The rearrangement uses TRBV5-1 and TRBJ2-7; 7 nucleotides match TRBD1. This CDR3 region has 14 residues. Germline assignment: CDR1 SGHRS and CDR2 YFSETQ. V shed 0 bases and J 5 bases; nucleotides not matched to a gene: 5. The CDR3 is CASSLVLGGHEQYF. CDR3 sequence (DNA): TGCGCCAGCAGCTTGGTTTTAGGGGGCCACGAGCAGTACTTC.

This chain uses TRBV5-6 with TRBJ2-7, with 9 bases that match TRBD1. From germline, CDR1 is SGHDT and CDR2 YYEEEE. The CDR3 sequence is 16 residues long. With 4 bases clipped from V and 3 bases from J, the junction kept 11 bases outside the gene matches. The CDR3: CASSPDRGPEDYEQYF. The CDR3, as DNA: TGTGCCAGCAGCCCGGACAGGGGCCCAGAAGACTACGAGCAGTACTTC. The full variable domain, in which reference TRBV5-6 and TRBJ2-7 provide the parts outside the CDR3, is DAGVTQSPTHLIKTRGQQVTLRCSPKSGHDTVSWYQQALGQGPQFIFQYYEEEERQRGNFPDRFSGHQFPNYSSELNVNALLLGDSALYLCASSPDRGPEDYEQYFGPGTRLTVT.

The chain recombines TRBV4-1 with TRBJ1-2; D uncertain. The V gene's germline CDR1 is MGHRA and CDR2 YSYEKL. CDR3 length equals 17 residues. V gave up 3 bases and J gave up 6 bases, with 23 bases separating them. Here the CDR3 DNA reads TGCGCCAGCAGCCAGGTGTCATCCAGCAACCGATTCCATGGCTACACCTTC. Translating gives CASSQVSSSNRFHGYTF.

The chain carries TRBV5-6 and TRBJ2-7; D call uncertain. The CDR3 is 11 residues long. V lost 4 bases and J 2 bases, leaving 4 bases between the germline ends. The germline V gene has CDR1 SGHDT and CDR2 YYEEEE. The CDR3 nucleotides are TGTGCCAGCAGCGACACCTACGAGCAGTACTTC. The encoded protein is CASSDTYEQYF. The variable domain in full, with the rest retrieved from reference TRBV5-6 and TRBJ2-7, is DAGVTQSPTHLIKTRGQQVTLRCSPKSGHDTVSWYQQALGQGPQFIFQYYEEEERQRGNFPDRFSGHQFPNYSSELNVNALLLGDSALYLCASSDTYEQYFGPGTRLTVT.

This chain joins TRBV9 and TRBJ1-6, with D unclear. Trimming removed 2 bases at V and 6 bases at J, with 12 bases between. This CDR3 comprises 15 residues. The germline V gene has CDR1 SGDLS and CDR2 YYNGEE. CDR3 region: CASSVLGLSNSPLHF. The DNA of the CDR3 is TGTGCCAGCAGCGTCCTGGGTCTTTCTAATTCACCCCTCCACTTT.

The CDR3 region has the DNA TGTGCCAGCAGCTTAGCCGACACTTCAAGGAGCTCCTACAATGAGCAGTTCTTC. Protein: CASSLADTSRSSYNEQFF. This chain links TRBV11-3 with TRBJ2-1; D gene unclear. The CDR3 has 18 amino acids. The V end was cut by 1 base, the J end by 0 bases, with 16 bases between. The germline CDR1 and CDR2 sequences are SGHNT and YENEEA.

The J gene is TRBJ2-7, the V gene TRBV30; 8 positions agree with TRBD2. Germline CDR1 reads GTSNPN; CDR2 reads SVGIG (reference sequence). After removal of 6 bases from V and 5 bases from J, the junction contained 12 bases not matched to a gene. The CDR3 contains 14 residues. The CDR3 region has the DNA TGTGCCTGCCGGAGGGGCGGGGGGTTCAACGAGCAGTACTTC. As protein: CACRRGGGFNEQYF. The full variable domain, rest sourced from reference TRBV30 and TRBJ2-7, is SQTIHQWPATLVQPVGSPLSLECTVEGTSNPNLYWYRQAAGRGLQLLFYSVGIGQISSEVPQNLSASRPQDRQFILSSKKLLLSDSGFYLCACRRGGGFNEQYFGPGTRLTVT.

The chain couples TRBV4-2 to TRBJ2-5; 9 bases agree with TRBD2. The germline CDR1 and CDR2 sequences are LGHNA and YNFKEQ. V lost 0 bases and J lost 5; bases outside the gene matches: 4. The CDR3 runs to 15 residues. The CDR3 sequence is CASSQEGTSYETQYF. The CDR3 nucleotides read TGTGCCAGCAGCCAAGAGGGGACTAGCTACGAGACCCAGTACTTC.

The chain has TRBV12-5 and TRBJ2-5; no definite D call. From germline, CDR1 is LGHNT and CDR2 FRNRAP. V dropped 7 bases and J dropped 2 bases, with 11 bases sitting between them. CDR3 length: 13 amino acids. DNA for the CDR3: TGTGCTAGTGTTCAAGGCCGTCAAGAGACCCAGTACTTC. Translated, it gives CASVQGRQETQYF.

CDR3 DNA: TGCGCCAGCAGCCAGGGAGGGTTGGACGGGGAGCTGTTTTTT. It encodes CASSQGGLDGELFF. The chain links TRBV5-1 to TRBJ2-2; 7 bases line up with TRBD2. The CDR3 totals 14 residues. V dropped 4 bases and J dropped 7; count of bases not matched to a gene: 7. Germline CDR1 and CDR2: SGHRS and YFSETQ.

The CDR3 bases are TGTGCCAGCGGAAACCGAGACGGGGGAATGGATGAGCAGTTCTTC. Translated: CASGNRDGGMDEQFF. This rearrangement joins TRBV4-2 to TRBJ2-1, with a possible D match to TRBD2 (6 bases). The germline V and J ends were trimmed by 8 bases and 8 bases, with 22 bases remaining between them. In germline, CDR1 is LGHNA, CDR2 YNFKEQ. The length of the CDR3 is 15 residues.

The CDR3 sequence is CASSLAASTDTQYF. The CDR3 DNA is TGTGCCAGCAGCTTAGCGGCGAGCACAGATACGCAGTATTTT. The V gene is TRBV13, the J gene TRBJ2-3, with unresolved D. The CDR3 consists of 14 residues. The germline V and J ends were trimmed by 1 base and 0 bases, with 5 bases remaining between them. Germline values: CDR1 PRHDT, CDR2 FYEKMQ (reference sequence).

This clone was found a few times. V usage is TRBV5-4 and J usage is TRBJ2-1; D uncertain. This CDR3 has 12 amino acids. Per germline, CDR1 SGHNT and CDR2 YYREEE (reference sequence). V lost 7 bases, J lost 8 bases, and 13 bases lay in between. The CDR3 loop is CASVGQMDEQFF. The CDR3 nucleotides are TGTGCCAGCGTTGGGCAGATGGATGAGCAGTTCTTC. The whole variable domain, filled in from reference TRBV5-4 and TRBJ2-1, reads ETGVTQSPTHLIKTRGQQVTLRCSSQSGHNTVSWYQQALGQGPQFIFQYYREEENGRGNFPPRFSGLQFPNYSSELNVNALELDDSALYLCASVGQMDEQFFGPGTRLTVL.

V gene TRBV5-1 combines with J gene TRBJ2-7, with 8 bases identical to TRBD1. Germline V gives CDR1 SGHRS, CDR2 YFSETQ. J was trimmed by 7 bases and V by 2 bases; bases with no gene match: 8. CDR3 length: 14 amino acids. The CDR3 nucleotides read TGCGCCAGCAGCTTTACTGGACAGGGCGGGGAGCAGTACTTC. It is translated as CASSFTGQGGEQYF. Using reference TRBV5-1 and TRBJ2-7 for the parts outside the CDR3, the full variable domain is KAGVTQTPRYLIKTRGQQVTLSCSPISGHRSVSWYQQTPGQGLQFLFEYFSETQRNKGNFPGRFSGRQFSNSRSEMNVSTLELGDSALYLCASSFTGQGGEQYFGPGTRLTVT.

The V call is TRBV7-6, the J call TRBJ2-7; 7 nucleotides line up with TRBD1. The V segment lost 7 bases and the J segment 4 bases; nucleotides outside the gene matches: 10. Germline CDR1 SGHVS, CDR2 FNYEAQ. This CDR3 is built from 14 residues. The chain's CDR3 is CASTIPLTGYEQYF. DNA of the CDR3: TGTGCCAGCACCATACCCCTGACAGGGTACGAGCAGTACTTC.